A single sample gave rise to the 32 T cell receptor beta chains below, sequenced in a study of cytomegalovirus exposure and HLA in healthy donors. Repertoires were generated with immunoSEQ multiplex PCR, while TCRdb's copy carries only in-frame clones and drops some. The repertoire holds 210,000 or so clones, with around 88% as singletons. Sequenced input: PBMCs. The receptors derive from a young woman in good health and CMV-seronegative.

There are a few counts of this clone. V usage is TRBV28 and J usage is TRBJ2-7, with D perhaps matching TRBD1 (6 bases). Trimming stripped 9 bases from V and 1 base from J, with 13 bases between. The CDR3 covers 13 residues. Germline V gene lookup returns CDR1 MDHEN and CDR2 SYDVKM. In DNA form, the CDR3 reads TGTGCCAGTCATGACAGGCGATCCTACGAGCAGTACTTC. It specifies CASHDRRSYEQYF. Drawing the rest from reference TRBV28 and TRBJ2-7, the complete variable domain is DVKVTQSSRYLVKRTGEKVFLECVQDMDHENMFWYRQDPGLGLRLIYFSYDVKMKEKGDIPEGYSVSREKKERFSLILESASTNQTSMYLCASHDRRSYEQYFGPGTRLTVT.

In DNA, the CDR3 is TGTGCCAGCGAGGCAGGGGATCACTACACCTTC. It specifies CASEAGDHYTF. The chain uses TRBV2 and TRBJ1-2, with a possible D match to TRBD1 (6 bases). V lost 8 bases and J lost 10, with 14 bases in between. CDR3 size: 11 residues. Germline CDR1 is SNHLY and CDR2 is FYNNEI.

The rearrangement uses TRBV29-1 and TRBJ1-1; TRBD1 matches 12 bases. CDR1 is SQVTM and CDR2 is ANQGSEA in the germline V gene. The CDR3 runs 17 residues. V lost 0 bases, J lost 1 base, and 6 bases stayed unmatched. CDR3 sequence: CSVEDAGTGGGNTEAFF. For the CDR3, the DNA is TGCAGCGTTGAAGATGCGGGGACAGGGGGCGGGAACACTGAAGCTTTCTTT.

The gene calls are TRBV7-3 and TRBJ2-5; D is ambiguous. CDR1 and CDR2 (germline): SGHTA, FQGTGA. CDR3 length: 15 amino acids. The V and J ends lost 5 bases and 4 bases respectively, with 17 bases between them. CDR3: CASSPLRHLGETQYF. CDR3 DNA: TGTGCCAGCAGCCCGCTCCGACACTTGGGAGAGACCCAGTACTTC.

The chain has TRBV27 and TRBJ2-7; possibly TRBD1 for D (6 bases). CDR3 length: 14 residues. Germline V gene data show CDR1 as MNHEY and CDR2 as SMNVEV (reference sequence). V lost 3 bases and J lost 6, with 15 bases in between. This CDR3 is CASSLQGSNREQYF. The CDR3 nucleotides read TGTGCCAGCAGTTTGCAGGGGTCTAACCGCGAGCAGTACTTC.

The chain uses TRBV4-1 and TRBJ1-2; no reliable D call. Trimming took 0 bases from V and 7 from J, leaving 18 bases between them. The germline CDR1 and CDR2 sequences are MGHRA and YSYEKL. The CDR3 is made up of 16 amino acids. CDR3 bases: TGCGCCAGCAGCCAAGATTCGGTGGTGGCCACGGGTGGCTACACCTTC. It specifies CASSQDSVVATGGYTF.

The rearrangement links TRBV6-5 to TRBJ2-5, with D unclear. Trimming shortened V by 0 bases and J by 4 bases, and 12 bases separated the two germline ends. Germline values: CDR1 MNHEY, CDR2 SVGAGI. This CDR3 is 15 amino acids long. CDR3: CASSYSASSGETQYF. In nucleotides, the CDR3 is TGTGCCAGCAGTTACTCCGCTTCTTCGGGAGAGACCCAGTACTTC.

CDR3 amino acids: CASSSVLAGTDTQYF. For the CDR3, the DNA is TGTGCCAGCAGCTCTGTCCTAGCGGGCACAGATACGCAGTATTTT. This chain links TRBV5-6 with TRBJ2-3, with 7 bases fitting TRBD2. V was pared by 3 bases and J by 1 base, with 5 bases of the junction left unmatched. The germline V gene encodes CDR1 SGHDT and CDR2 YYEEEE. The CDR3 covers 15 residues. Full variable domain (rest looked up from reference TRBV5-6 and TRBJ2-3): DAGVTQSPTHLIKTRGQQVTLRCSPKSGHDTVSWYQQALGQGPQFIFQYYEEEERQRGNFPDRFSGHQFPNYSSELNVNALLLGDSALYLCASSSVLAGTDTQYFGPGTRLTVL.

The chain couples TRBV28 to TRBJ1-3; D is unresolved. Trimming shortened V by 7 bases and J by 4 bases, and 17 bases separated the two germline ends. CDR1 is MDHEN, CDR2 SYDVKM, per germline. CDR3 length: 15 amino acids. The DNA for the CDR3 is TGTGCCAGCACCCAGAGTCGGGGATCAGGAAACACCATATATTTT. Protein sequence: CASTQSRGSGNTIYF.

The chain carries TRBV5-4 and TRBJ2-1; D perhaps matches TRBD1 (5 bases). Germline V gene sequence: CDR1 SGHNT, CDR2 YYREEE (reference sequence). Between the trimmed V and J ends, which lost 4 bases and 3 bases, there was a span of 11 bases. The CDR3 has 14 residues. The CDR3 nucleotides are TGTGCCAGCAGCCGAGACAGAAACTACAATGAGCAGTTCTTC. Translation: CASSRDRNYNEQFF. The whole variable domain, remainder taken from reference TRBV5-4 and TRBJ2-1, is ETGVTQSPTHLIKTRGQQVTLRCSSQSGHNTVSWYQQALGQGPQFIFQYYREEENGRGNFPPRFSGLQFPNYSSELNVNALELDDSALYLCASSRDRNYNEQFFGPGTRLTVL.

The rearrangement links TRBV9 to TRBJ1-1; no definite D call. The germline CDR1 and CDR2 sequences are SGDLS and YYNGEE. The CDR3 contains 17 residues. Trimming cost V 0 bases and J 1 base, with 16 bases left between them. CDR3: CASSVGAGRGTNTEAFF. The CDR3, as DNA: TGTGCCAGCAGCGTAGGAGCGGGTCGGGGAACGAACACTGAAGCTTTCTTT.

The V and J genes are TRBV28 and TRBJ2-7; 15 nucleotides line up with TRBD2. The CDR3 loop spans 16 amino acids. Germline V gives CDR1 MDHEN, CDR2 SYDVKM. V was pared by 6 bases and J by 7 bases, with 10 bases of the junction left unmatched. The CDR3 spells CASRPRTSGRATEQYF. The CDR3 DNA reads TGTGCCAGCAGACCTAGGACTAGCGGGAGGGCCACGGAGCAGTACTTC. Combining the CDR3 with reference TRBV28 and TRBJ2-7 gives the whole variable domain DVKVTQSSRYLVKRTGEKVFLECVQDMDHENMFWYRQDPGLGLRLIYFSYDVKMKEKGDIPEGYSVSREKKERFSLILESASTNQTSMYLCASRPRTSGRATEQYFGPGTRLTVT.

V is TRBV25-1 and J is TRBJ2-5; D remains ambiguous. The CDR3 runs to 14 residues. Germline V gene data show CDR1 as MGHDK and CDR2 as SYGVNS. Trimming took off 3 bases at V and 2 bases at J, with 10 bases between the two ends. DNA of the CDR3: TGTGCCAGCAGTGATATAACAGTTCAAGAGACCCAGTACTTC. As protein: CASSDITVQETQYF.

The rearrangement joins TRBV4-2 to TRBJ1-2; the match to TRBD1 covers 7 bases. The CDR3 runs to 16 residues. The trim removed 0 bases at V and 3 bases at J, leaving 7 bases unmatched. Germline V gene lookup returns CDR1 LGHNA and CDR2 YNFKEQ. CDR3 residues: CASSQERTGEYYGYTF. The CDR3 nucleotides read TGTGCCAGCAGCCAAGAAAGAACAGGGGAATACTATGGCTACACCTTC.

This chain uses TRBV9 with TRBJ2-3; D call uncertain. V was trimmed by 7 bases and J by 2 bases, leaving 11 bases between them. Germline V lookup: CDR1 SGDLS, CDR2 YYNGEE. The CDR3 length is 13 residues. CDR3 protein: CASETGNTDTQYF. Here the CDR3 DNA reads TGTGCCAGCGAGACTGGAAACACAGATACGCAGTATTTT.

This sequence joins TRBV7-9 and TRBJ1-1; tentatively, D is TRBD1 (6 bases). Germline CDR1 is SEHNR and CDR2 is FQNEAQ (reference sequence). CDR3 size: 13 residues. The ends were cut back, 5 bases at V and 3 bases at J, with 10 bases in the middle. The CDR3 sequence: CASSRGLDTEAFF. In nucleotides, the CDR3 is TGTGCCAGCAGCAGGGGGTTGGACACTGAAGCTTTCTTT. Based on the CDR3 plus reference TRBV7-9 and TRBJ1-1, the full variable domain is DTGVSQNPRHKITKRGQNVTFRCDPISEHNRLYWYRQTLGQGPEFLTYFQNEAQLEKSRLLSDRFSAERPKGSFSTLEIQRTEQGDSAMYLCASSRGLDTEAFFGQGTRLTVV.

This chain links TRBV5-1 with TRBJ2-5; D unclear. In germline, CDR1 is SGHRS, CDR2 YFSETQ. The CDR3 contains 16 residues. Trimming shortened V by 1 base and J by 2 bases, and 15 bases separated the two germline ends. CDR3 sequence: CASSLILFGQQETQYF. The CDR3 bases are TGCGCCAGCAGCTTGATTCTGTTTGGTCAGCAAGAGACCCAGTACTTC.

This chain joins TRBV5-4 and TRBJ2-7; 9 bases match TRBD1. The CDR3 totals 15 residues. V was clipped by 4 bases and J by 4 bases; unmatched bases: 9. Per the germline V gene, CDR1 is SGHNT and CDR2 is YYREEE (reference sequence). The CDR3 spells CASSKGQGDWYEQYF. The CDR3 nucleotides are TGTGCCAGCAGCAAGGGACAGGGTGATTGGTACGAGCAGTACTTC. Combining the CDR3 with reference TRBV5-4 and TRBJ2-7 gives the whole variable domain ETGVTQSPTHLIKTRGQQVTLRCSSQSGHNTVSWYQQALGQGPQFIFQYYREEENGRGNFPPRFSGLQFPNYSSELNVNALELDDSALYLCASSKGQGDWYEQYFGPGTRLTVT.

CDR3 sequence (DNA): TGTGCCAGCAGTGAGCGCTTAGTTAACACTGAAGCTTTCTTT. It encodes CASSERLVNTEAFF. V gene TRBV2 combines with J gene TRBJ1-1; D gene uncertain. Between the trimmed V and J ends, which lost 3 bases and 2 bases, there was a span of 10 bases. This CDR3 has 14 amino acids. Looked up from germline, CDR1 is SNHLY and CDR2 is FYNNEI.

The chain recombines TRBV28 with TRBJ2-1; 9 bases are shared with TRBD2. The V gene's germline CDR1 is MDHEN and CDR2 SYDVKM. The CDR3 covers 16 residues. V was clipped by 5 bases and J by 5 bases; unmatched bases: 10. Written as DNA, the CDR3 is TGTGCCAGCAGTCCCCTTCTAGGCGGGGGGGACAATGAGCAGTTCTTC. It specifies CASSPLLGGGDNEQFF.

The J gene is TRBJ2-7, the V gene TRBV27; 8 nucleotides align to TRBD1. The CDR3 totals 14 residues. V lost 2 bases, J lost 3 bases, and 3 bases stayed unmatched. Germline V gene data show CDR1 as MNHEY and CDR2 as SMNVEV (reference sequence). For the CDR3, the DNA is TGTGCCAGCAGTTTAGAGACAGGGGACTACGAGCAGTACTTC. Translating gives CASSLETGDYEQYF.

The J gene is TRBJ1-5, the V gene TRBV15, with 8 nucleotides matching TRBD1. The CDR3 contains 14 residues. With 6 bases clipped from V and 2 bases from J, the junction kept 3 bases outside the gene matches. Germline lookup yields CDR1 LNHNV and CDR2 YYDKDF (reference sequence). CDR3 in amino acids: CATRNRGGNQPQHF. CDR3 coding DNA: TGTGCCACCAGGAACAGGGGGGGCAATCAGCCCCAGCATTTT.

The chain employs TRBV19 and TRBJ2-1; TRBD2 aligns across 9 bases. CDR3 length equals 15 residues. CDR1 LNHDA and CDR2 SQIVND come from the germline V gene (reference sequence). Unmatched junction bases numbered 4, after V lost 5 bases and J lost 2 bases. CDR3 DNA: TGTGCCAGTAGTGTTAGCGGGAGCCCCTACAATGAGCAGTTCTTC. Translation gives CASSVSGSPYNEQFF.

The V call is TRBV7-9, the J call TRBJ2-1; 14 bases are a match to TRBD2. This CDR3 is 17 amino acids long. Germline CDR1 and CDR2: SEHNR and FQNEAQ (reference sequence). J gave up 8 bases and V 0 bases, and 6 bases lay outside the gene matches. As DNA, the CDR3 is TGTGCCAGCAGCTTAGCGCGTGGGACTAGCGGGAGTTATGAGCAGTTCTTC. Translated, it gives CASSLARGTSGSYEQFF. Using reference TRBV7-9 and TRBJ2-1 for the parts outside the CDR3, the full variable domain is DTGVSQNPRHKITKRGQNVTFRCDPISEHNRLYWYRQTLGQGPEFLTYFQNEAQLEKSRLLSDRFSAERPKGSFSTLEIQRTEQGDSAMYLCASSLARGTSGSYEQFFGPGTRLTVL.

This clone was detected once. The chain joins TRBV27 to TRBJ2-7; D perhaps matches TRBD2 (6 bases). This CDR3 is built from 15 residues. Between the trimmed V and J ends, which lost 0 bases and 1 base, there was a span of 10 bases. CDR1 is MNHEY, CDR2 SMNVEV, per germline (reference sequence). The CDR3 region is CASSLSRDGSYEQYF. The CDR3 bases are TGTGCCAGCAGTTTATCGCGGGACGGATCCTACGAGCAGTACTTC.

V usage is TRBV5-8 and J usage is TRBJ1-5; TRBD1 matches at 11 bases. After removal of 1 base from V and 1 base from J, the junction contained 4 bases not matched to a gene. The CDR3 runs to 17 residues. CDR1 and CDR2 from the germline V gene are SGHTS and YDEGEE. CDR3 amino acids: CASSLYRTGGSNQPQHF. DNA for the CDR3: TGTGCCAGCAGCTTGTATCGGACAGGGGGCAGCAATCAGCCCCAGCATTTT.

This clone was recorded only once. This chain joins TRBV5-1 and TRBJ2-2; D unresolved. The V gene's germline CDR1 is SGHRS and CDR2 YFSETQ. The CDR3 sequence is 15 residues long. V lost 3 bases and J 0 bases, leaving 9 bases between the germline ends. In nucleotides, the CDR3 is TGCGCCAGCAGCTCCCTAAGTTCGAACACCGGGGAGCTGTTTTTT. Translated: CASSSLSSNTGELFF.

This rearrangement joins TRBV30 to TRBJ2-5; the match to TRBD2 covers 9 bases. V trimming: 5 bases; J trimming: 2 bases; junction bases outside the gene matches: 3. Looked up from germline, CDR1 is GTSNPN and CDR2 is SVGIG (reference sequence). The CDR3 consists of 13 residues. The CDR3 region has the DNA TGTGCCTGGGGACTAGCGCAACAAGAGACCCAGTACTTC. As protein: CAWGLAQQETQYF. The whole variable domain, filled in from reference TRBV30 and TRBJ2-5, reads SQTIHQWPATLVQPVGSPLSLECTVEGTSNPNLYWYRQAAGRGLQLLFYSVGIGQISSEVPQNLSASRPQDRQFILSSKKLLLSDSGFYLCAWGLAQQETQYFGPGTRLLVL.

The chain couples TRBV5-1 to TRBJ2-1, with 9 bases matching TRBD2. The CDR3 consists of 15 residues. V trimming: 2 bases; J trimming: 5 bases; junction bases outside the gene matches: 5. Germline V gene data show CDR1 as SGHRS and CDR2 as YFSETQ. CDR3 protein: CASSFSGRANNEQFF. In DNA, the CDR3 is TGCGCCAGCAGCTTTAGCGGGAGAGCAAACAATGAGCAGTTCTTC.

The V and J genes are TRBV15 and TRBJ2-1, with 14 bases identical to TRBD2. This CDR3 spans 17 amino acids. Germline CDR1 reads LNHNV; CDR2 reads YYDKDF (reference sequence). V dropped 5 bases and J dropped 5; count of bases not matched to a gene: 8. The CDR3 here is CATSGGLAGAFHNEQFF. The CDR3 DNA reads TGTGCCACCAGCGGGGGACTAGCGGGAGCTTTCCACAATGAGCAGTTCTTC. The complete variable domain, with remaining parts taken from reference TRBV15 and TRBJ2-1, reads DAMVIQNPRYQVTQFGKPVTLSCSQTLNHNVMYWYQQKSSQAPKLLFHYYDKDFNNEADTPDNFQSRRPNTSFCFLDIRSPGLGDTAMYLCATSGGLAGAFHNEQFFGPGTRLTVL.

The V and J genes are TRBV29-1 and TRBJ2-3, with D possibly being TRBD2 (6 bases). Germline lookup yields CDR1 SQVTM and CDR2 ANQGSEA. V lost 6 bases and J lost 1, with 14 bases in between. CDR3 size: 14 residues. Here the CDR3 reads CSVTRGTGTDTQYF. CDR3 nucleotide sequence: TGCAGCGTAACCCGGGGGACTGGCACAGATACGCAGTATTTT.

This clone was detected a few times. The gene calls are TRBV4-1 and TRBJ2-7; TRBD2 matches 14 bases. The V gene end was trimmed by 3 bases and the J gene end by 7 bases; junction bases not matched to a gene: 5. The CDR3 loop spans 15 amino acids. Germline assignment: CDR1 MGHRA and CDR2 YSYEKL. This CDR3 is CASSQGLAGAGEQYF. CDR3 sequence (DNA): TGCGCCAGCAGCCAGGGACTAGCGGGAGCCGGAGAGCAGTACTTC.